Each of the 23 T cell receptor beta chains below was sequenced from the same sample in a study of early T cells in non-severe SARS-CoV-2 infection. TCRdb re-analysed the 5' RACE reads in MiXCR, keeping a single row per CDR3 protein. The sample shows roughly 100,000 distinct CDR3 sequences, around 12% of them seen only once. Sequencing used whole blood, obtained at baseline. The receptor source for this set is an adult who was a healthcare worker with PCR-confirmed SARS-CoV-2 infection or an uninfected control (not recorded which).

The chain is built from TRBV20-1 and TRBJ2-7; D is possibly TRBD1 or TRBD2 (5 bases each). Germline CDR1 DFQATT, CDR2 SNEGSKA (reference sequence). The CDR3 runs 14 residues. V lost 4 bases and J lost 7, with 20 bases in between. CDR3 in DNA: TGCAGTGCTATCCGGGACCAGGGATGGAGAGAGCAGTACTTC. Its protein is CSAIRDQGWREQYF.

This chain uses TRBV10-3 with TRBJ2-2; D possibly corresponds to TRBD2 (6 bases). The V gene's germline CDR1 is ENHRY and CDR2 SYGVKD. The CDR3 runs to 15 residues. The V end was cut by 10 bases, the J end by 2 bases, with 17 bases between. The CDR3 bases are TGTGCCACCCACTCCGGGAGAACAAACACCGGGGAGCTGTTTTTT. Protein product: CATHSGRTNTGELFF.

This sequence joins TRBV12-3 or TRBV12-4 and TRBJ2-7, with 8 bases matching TRBD2. V shed 8 bases and J 7 bases; nucleotides not matched to a gene: 19. The CDR3 totals 16 residues. The CDR3 nucleotides are TGTGCCAGCCTGCCGTCGGCTAGCGGGCCGCTGGGGGAGCAGTACTTC. Its translation is CASLPSASGPLGEQYF.

This clonotype was counted only a few times. The V gene is TRBV12-3 or TRBV12-4, the J gene TRBJ1-2; 10 bases fit TRBD1. The CDR3 covers 14 residues. J lost 6 bases, V lost 6 bases, and 7 bases had no gene match. The CDR3 reads CASSSGQGLNGYTF. DNA of the CDR3: TGTGCCAGCAGCTCGGGACAGGGGTTAAATGGCTACACCTTC.

The table lists this clonotype with many counts. The chain combines TRBV6-6 with TRBJ2-7; TRBD1 matches at 9 bases. Per the germline V gene, CDR1 is MNHNY and CDR2 is SVGAGI (reference sequence). The junction had 5 bases not matched to a gene; V was cut back by 5 bases and J by 0 bases. This CDR3 is built from 15 residues. The CDR3 loop is CASSHRDRASYEQYF. CDR3 DNA sequence: TGTGCCAGCAGTCACCGGGACAGGGCCTCCTACGAGCAGTACTTC.

Many counts were recorded for this clonotype. In nucleotides, the CDR3 is TGTGCCAGCAGTTTTGGGCAAGGCAATCAGCCCCAGCATTTT. Its translation is CASSFGQGNQPQHF. The V call is TRBV12-3 or TRBV12-4, the J call TRBJ1-5; unclear D gene. V gave up 3 bases and J gave up 2 bases, with 8 bases separating them. This CDR3 region has 14 residues.

This clonotype occurred a few times. The CDR3 sequence is CASSPDPQGTGNTEAFF. The CDR3 nucleotides read TGTGCCAGCAGCCCCGACCCACAGGGGACGGGGAACACTGAAGCTTTCTTT. The chain combines TRBV11-3 with TRBJ1-1; 7 bases align to TRBD1. Germline CDR1 and CDR2: SGHNT and YENEEA. J was trimmed by 1 base and V by 5 bases; bases with no gene match: 13. The CDR3 is made up of 17 amino acids.

In its sample, this clonotype was seen many times. V usage is TRBV7-9 and J usage is TRBJ2-7, with D maybe TRBD1 (6 bases). The CDR3 extends over 13 amino acids. Germline CDR1 SEHNR, CDR2 FQNEAQ (reference sequence). V lost 5 bases, J lost 3 bases, and 11 bases lay in between. CDR3 residues: CASSPGQNYEQYF. The CDR3 DNA sequence: TGTGCCAGCAGCCCCGGACAGAACTACGAGCAGTACTTC.

This chain connects TRBV4-1 to TRBJ1-3; TRBD1 might be the D (5 bases). V dropped 1 base and J dropped 0 bases, with 7 bases sitting between them. Germline V gene data show CDR1 as MGHRA and CDR2 as YSYEKL. This CDR3 is 15 amino acids long. DNA of the CDR3: TGCGCCAGCAGCCAAGCGGGGCCCTCTGGAAACACCATATATTTT. As protein: CASSQAGPSGNTIYF.

At least ten counts were recorded for this clonotype. This chain connects TRBV28 to TRBJ1-5; 7 nucleotides line up with TRBD1. Germline loops: CDR1 MDHEN, CDR2 SYDVKM. J was trimmed by 4 bases and V by 5 bases; bases with no gene match: 8. The CDR3 is 15 residues long. For the CDR3, the DNA is TGTGCCAGCAGTCCCCCGGGACAGCGGAATCAGCCCCAGCATTTT. Its protein product is CASSPPGQRNQPQHF.

This clonotype was counted ten times or more. V and J are TRBV7-8 and TRBJ1-1; 11 bases are shared with TRBD1. After removal of 1 base from V and 0 bases from J, the junction contained 7 bases not matched to a gene. The germline gives CDR1 SGHVS, CDR2 FQNEAQ. The CDR3 length is 18 residues. The chain's CDR3 is CASSLVGTGGRLNTEAFF. DNA of the CDR3: TGTGCCAGCAGCTTAGTCGGGACAGGGGGGCGGCTGAACACTGAAGCTTTCTTT.

The chain recombines TRBV27 with TRBJ2-7; no definite D call. This CDR3 comprises 15 residues. Germline V lookup: CDR1 MNHEY, CDR2 SMNVEV (reference sequence). Deletions cut 8 bases from V and 2 bases from J, with 19 bases between. The CDR3: CASGLIPGRTYEQYF. The CDR3, as DNA: TGTGCCAGCGGCCTTATTCCGGGCCGTACCTACGAGCAGTACTTC.

This clonotype has more than one count but fewer than ten. The J gene is TRBJ2-7, the V gene TRBV6-5; unclear D gene. This CDR3 has 15 residues. Between the trimmed V and J ends, which lost 0 bases and 4 bases, there was a span of 13 bases. Germline V gene sequence: CDR1 MNHEY, CDR2 SVGAGI. The CDR3 loop is CASSYSAFSQYEQYF. CDR3 coding DNA: TGTGCCAGCAGTTACTCGGCGTTTAGCCAGTACGAGCAGTACTTC.

This clonotype showed up many times. V usage is TRBV6-4 and J usage is TRBJ2-6, with TRBD1 as a possible D gene (6 bases). The CDR3 sequence is 18 residues long. V was trimmed by 3 bases and J by 0 bases, leaving 15 bases between them. Germline assignment: CDR1 MRHNA and CDR2 SNTAGT. The CDR3 DNA reads TGTGCCAGCAGTGAGTCGTCAGGGGTCCGCTCTGGGGCCAACGTCCTGACTTTC. Amino acids: CASSESSGVRSGANVLTF.

A few counts support this clonotype. The gene calls are TRBV27 and TRBJ1-6; tentatively, D is TRBD1 (5 bases). Between the trimmed V and J ends, which lost 7 bases and 0 bases, there was a span of 10 bases. Germline-derived CDR1 and CDR2 are MNHEY and SMNVEV (reference sequence). CDR3 length: 15 amino acids. As DNA, the CDR3 is TGTGCCAGCAATAAAGGGGACTCCTATAATTCACCCCTCCACTTT. This sequence encodes CASNKGDSYNSPLHF.

The genes are TRBV30 and TRBJ2-3; no clear D. CDR3 size: 12 residues. Between the trimmed V and J ends, which lost 4 bases and 1 base, there was a span of 6 bases. The germline CDR1 and CDR2 sequences are GTSNPN and SVGIG (reference sequence). The CDR3 DNA reads TGTGCCTGGAACCCCGGCACAGATACGCAGTATTTT. Translation: CAWNPGTDTQYF.

This clonotype was recorded a few times. The genes are TRBV20-1 and TRBJ2-5; maybe TRBD2 (6 bases). Germline CDR1 DFQATT, CDR2 SNEGSKA (reference sequence). The CDR3 extends over 14 amino acids. V was cut by 5 bases and J by 1 base, with 14 bases left in between. Here the CDR3 reads CSAPTGSGQETQYF. CDR3 coding DNA: TGCAGTGCTCCTACCGGTAGCGGCCAAGAGACCCAGTACTTC.

Only a few counts were recorded for this clonotype. The chain recombines TRBV7-6 with TRBJ2-1, with D perhaps TRBD2 (5 bases). This CDR3 contains 13 residues. V was shortened by 1 base and J by 7 bases, with 8 bases between the two germline ends. CDR1 SGHVS and CDR2 FNYEAQ come from the germline V gene. The CDR3 loop is CASSLGRSNEQFF. CDR3 sequence (DNA): TGTGCCAGCAGCTTAGGGAGGAGTAATGAGCAGTTCTTC.

A few counts support this clonotype. This rearrangement joins TRBV12-3 or TRBV12-4 to TRBJ1-1; D remains unclear. V lost 2 bases and J 1 base, leaving 5 bases between the germline ends. CDR3 length equals 13 residues. The CDR3: CASSLSPNTEAFF. Here the CDR3 DNA reads TGTGCCAGCAGTTTATCCCCGAACACTGAAGCTTTCTTT.

The chain uses TRBV7-9 and TRBJ2-3; weak D call: TRBD2 (5 bases). CDR1 is SEHNR and CDR2 is FQNEAQ in the germline V gene (reference sequence). The V gene lost 5 bases and the J gene lost 7 bases, with 19 bases spanning the gap. This CDR3 is built from 15 residues. The CDR3 region is CASSRRTGPTNTQYF. The CDR3 DNA follows: TGTGCCAGCAGCCGCCGGACTGGCCCCACGAATACGCAGTATTTT.

The table lists this clonotype with a few counts. The chain couples TRBV7-9 to TRBJ2-7, with D tentatively TRBD1 (6 bases). The V end was cut by 5 bases, the J end by 2 bases, with 16 bases between. Germline lookup yields CDR1 SEHNR and CDR2 FQNEAQ (reference sequence). The CDR3 length is 15 residues. CDR3 residues: CASSPLSGVAYEQYF. The CDR3 DNA sequence: TGTGCCAGCAGCCCACTCTCAGGGGTTGCCTACGAGCAGTACTTC.

There are many counts of this clonotype. The CDR3 spells CASSVSGGSTDTQYF. The CDR3 nucleotides are TGTGCCAGCAGCGTTAGCGGGGGAAGCACAGATACGCAGTATTTT. This rearrangement joins TRBV7-3 to TRBJ2-3, with TRBD2 identical over 9 bases. The CDR3 is 15 amino acids. Trimming cost V 5 bases and J 0 bases; bases outside gene matches: 3. Germline-derived CDR1 and CDR2 are SGHTA and FQGTGA.

This clonotype has just a few counts. The V call is TRBV12-3 or TRBV12-4, the J call TRBJ2-1; TRBD2 is a possible D gene (6 bases). Between the trimmed V and J ends, which lost 3 bases and 8 bases, there was a span of 23 bases. This CDR3 is 17 amino acids long. CDR3 amino acids: CASSFGDGREKGDEQFF. Here the CDR3 DNA reads TGTGCCAGCAGTTTCGGGGATGGACGGGAGAAGGGCGATGAGCAGTTCTTC.